The present T cell receptor beta chain was sequenced within a study of human T cells and chemical hapten exposure. From the RACE reads, TCRdb called clonotypes with MiXCR, one entry per CDR3 protein. The table includes about 380,000 distinct CDR3 sequences, over 6% detected once. This clonotype has more than one count but fewer than ten. The CDR3 covers 18 residues. Germline V lookup: CDR1 LGHNA, CDR2 YSLEER. The junction had 12 bases not matched to a gene; V was cut back by 1 base and J by 7 bases. Time point specified: patch test 2, 6 weeks after DPC sensitization. Treatment noted: therapeutic diphenylcyclopropenone sensitization with weekly scalp DPC.

Sequencing used whole blood, obtained in connection with sensitization to the hapten diphenylcyclopropenone (DPC). The V call is TRBV4-3, the J call TRBJ2-2; the match to TRBD1 covers 10 bases. The receptor was isolated from a woman aged 18-29 years with alopecia areata. Some clones in this sample may be carry-over from other donors' samples. The CDR3 protein is CASSQGPLGQGGFGELFF. The CDR3 DNA reads TGCGCCAGCAGCCAAGGCCCCCTCGGACAGGGGGGGTTCGGGGAGCTGTTTTTT.